Shown below are 11 T cell receptor beta chains from a single sample sequenced in a study of blood T cell repertoires in COVID-19. TCRdb keeps only in-frame clones here, not all; method: immunoSEQ multiplex PCR. The table lists 100,000 or so clones, roughly 85% of them singletons. Specimen: peripheral blood. Receptors were obtained from a woman aged 70-85 years with acute or convalescent COVID-19.

The V call is TRBV19, the J call TRBJ2-6, with D perhaps TRBD2 (6 bases). The CDR3 has 14 amino acids. V was shortened by 7 bases and J by 4 bases, with 11 bases between the two germline ends. Per the germline V gene, CDR1 is LNHDA and CDR2 is SQIVND (reference sequence). CDR3: CASIQRAGANVLTF. The CDR3 DNA is TGTGCCAGTATTCAGCGGGCGGGGGCCAACGTCCTGACTTTC.

Notes on this clone: Other DNA sequences within the sample encode an identical CDR3. The chain uses TRBV5-1 and TRBJ2-2, with a possible D match to TRBD1 (6 bases). Trimming took 0 bases from V and 8 from J, leaving 8 bases between them. The CDR3 spans 13 residues. The V gene's germline CDR1 is SGHRS and CDR2 YFSETQ. CDR3 coding DNA: TGCGCCAGCAGCTTGGACAGGGCTGGGGAGCTGTTTTTT. Translating gives CASSLDRAGELFF.

V is TRBV6-1 and J is TRBJ1-6; D ambiguous. The CDR3 is 12 amino acids. Germline lookup yields CDR1 MNHNS and CDR2 SASEGT. With 3 bases removed from V and 11 bases from J, the gap between germline ends came to 8 bases. The CDR3: CASSEAQPPLHF. The CDR3 coding sequence is TGTGCCAGCAGTGAGGCACAGCCACCCCTCCACTTT.

The rearrangement joins TRBV6-1 to TRBJ2-7; 7 bases align to TRBD2. Germline CDR1 reads MNHNS; CDR2 reads SASEGT. V gave up 4 bases and J gave up 1 base; unmatched junction bases: 10. The CDR3 runs 16 residues. The CDR3, as DNA: TGTGCCAGCAGTGGAGTAGGGAGGGAGGGTTCCTACGAGCAGTACTTC. Translating gives CASSGVGREGSYEQYF.

V usage is TRBV4-2 and J usage is TRBJ2-5; no firm D call. V gave up 5 bases and J gave up 2 bases, with 9 bases separating them. This CDR3 is 13 amino acids long. The germline gives CDR1 LGHNA, CDR2 YNFKEQ. This CDR3 is CASSSRQQETQYF. As DNA, the CDR3 is TGTGCCAGCAGCTCCCGACAACAAGAGACCCAGTACTTC.

This clone came up many times. The V gene is TRBV10-3, the J gene TRBJ2-7; 14 nucleotides align to TRBD2. This CDR3 spans 18 amino acids. Germline V CDR1 and CDR2: ENHRY, SYGVKD. V lost 1 base, J lost 2 bases, and 7 bases stayed unmatched. The CDR3 region is CAISEFGLAGGLTYEQYV. The CDR3 bases are TGTGCCATCAGTGAGTTCGGACTAGCGGGGGGCCTAACCTACGAGCAGTACGTC.

The V gene is TRBV11-2, the J gene TRBJ2-7, with TRBD1 matching 7 bases. Trimming at V came to 5 bases and at J to 5 bases, leaving 9 bases not matched to a gene. The germline gives CDR1 SGHAT, CDR2 FQNNGV. The CDR3 covers 14 residues. CDR3 in amino acids: CASSPTGFFDEQYF. In nucleotides, the CDR3 is TGTGCCAGCAGCCCGACAGGGTTCTTCGACGAGCAGTACTTC.

The chain employs TRBV3-1 (or the pseudogene TRBV3-2) and TRBJ2-1; a weak D match, TRBD1 (6 bases). Deletions cut 5 bases from V and 6 bases from J, with 14 bases between. The CDR3 is 14 amino acids. CDR1 and CDR2 (germline): LGHDT, YNNKEL (reference sequence). This chain's CDR3 is CASSSGHRINEQFF. CDR3 in DNA: TGTGCCAGCAGCTCGGGACACCGAATCAATGAGCAGTTCTTC.

The chain carries TRBV18 and TRBJ2-7; 12 nucleotides agree with TRBD1. This CDR3 is built from 17 residues. Trimming cost V 3 bases and J 7 bases; bases outside gene matches: 13. Germline CDR1 KGHSH, CDR2 LQKENI. The DNA for the CDR3 is TGTGCCAGCTCACCCGCGCTGGGACAGGGGGCTGATCGGGAGCAGTACTTC. Its protein product is CASSPALGQGADREQYF. Supplemented by reference TRBV18 and TRBJ2-7, the full variable domain reads NAGVMQNPRHLVRRRGQEARLRCSPMKGHSHVYWYRQLPEEGLKFMVYLQKENIIDESGMPKERFSAEFPKEGPSILRIQQVVRGDSAAYFCASSPALGQGADREQYFGPGTRLTVT.

This clone was detected a few times. The chain couples TRBV19 to TRBJ1-5; maybe TRBD1 (5 bases). Germline CDR1 LNHDA, CDR2 SQIVND (reference sequence). CDR3 length equals 15 residues. V was trimmed by 6 bases and J by 6 bases, leaving 18 bases between them. The CDR3 nucleotides read TGTGCCAGTAGCTCAGGGAGGGGCGCGAGTCAGCCCCAGCATTTT. Its translation is CASSSGRGASQPQHF.

V usage is TRBV30 and J usage is TRBJ2-4, with 9 bases identical to TRBD1. V was clipped by 3 bases and J by 9 bases; unmatched bases: 9. Germline CDR1 GTSNPN, CDR2 SVGIG (reference sequence). The CDR3 runs to 14 residues. CDR3 protein: CAWSPGQGISIQYF. The CDR3 DNA is TGTGCCTGGAGCCCGGGACAGGGTATCTCCATTCAGTACTTC. Complete variable domain (other parts from reference TRBV30 and TRBJ2-4): SQTIHQWPATLVQPVGSPLSLECTVEGTSNPNLYWYRQAAGRGLQLLFYSVGIGQISSEVPQNLSASRPQDRQFILSSKKLLLSDSGFYLCAWSPGQGISIQYFGAGTRLSVL.